Listed here are 12 T cell receptor beta chains from one sample, sequenced in a study of kidney transplant recipient with SARS-CoV-2 infection. TCRdb called the reads again in MiXCR, with one record for every CDR3 protein. In the table there are 250,000 or so distinct CDR3 sequences, about 28% of which are singletons. The sequences come from a blood sample, collected at baseline and on roughly day 110 from a kidney transplant recipient. The receptors derive from a male patient aged 30 to 40 who had COVID-19 and was a kidney transplant recipient. Some of the T cells might come from the graft donor.

On this clonotype itself: Given a much more abundant clone one base away, this may be a read error. The chain carries TRBV6-4 and TRBJ1-1; D may be TRBD1 (6 bases). The CDR3 is made up of 13 amino acids. The germline V gene encodes CDR1 MRHNA and CDR2 SNTAGT. The CDR3 region has the DNA TGTGCCAGCAGTGACTTGGCAGGGGTTGAAGCTTCCTTT. It encodes CASSDLAGVEASF.

There are many counts of this clonotype. The chain recombines TRBV21-1 with TRBJ2-3; the table's D call of TRBD2 was not tested on the DNA. TRBV21-1 is marked as a pseudogene. CDR3 length: 17 amino acids. Here the CDR3 DNA reads TGTGCCAGCAGTGGGGATCTAGCTACAGTCATGCAAGATACGCAGTATTTT. Its translation: CASSGDLATVMQDTQYF.

Turning to this clonotype: Given a much more abundant clone one base away, this may be a read error. The chain is built from TRBV6-4 and TRBJ1-2; D gene unclear. The V gene's germline CDR1 is MRHNA and CDR2 SNTAGT. V lost 5 bases and J lost 4, with 23 bases in between. The CDR3 covers 17 residues. CDR3 coding DNA: TGTGCCAGCAGTTGTACAGTCTCACACGGAAAGACCTATGGCTACACCTTC. This codes for CASSCTVSHGKTYGYTF.

With respect to this clonotype: A read error may explain this, as a much larger clone is one base away. This chain joins TRBV6-2 or TRBV6-3 and TRBJ1-2; D is ambiguous. CDR1 and CDR2 (germline): MNHEY, SVGEGT. The CDR3 sequence is 17 residues long. The germline V and J ends were trimmed by 5 bases and 4 bases, with 23 bases remaining between them. The CDR3 loop is CASSTRTCIGKTYGYTF. In DNA, the CDR3 is TGTGCCAGCAGTACCCGCACCTGCATCGGAAAGACCTATGGCTACACCTTC.

At least ten counts were recorded for this clonotype. In DNA, the CDR3 is TGTGCCATCAGTGGAGGAGAGGGGACAGGGGGCCACGAGCAGTACTTC. Its protein is CAISGGEGTGGHEQYF. The V call is TRBV10-3, the J call TRBJ2-7, with 12 bases identical to TRBD1. The CDR3 is made up of 16 amino acids. The germline CDR1 and CDR2 sequences are ENHRY and SYGVKD. Trimming took 4 bases from V and 5 from J; bases not matched to a gene: 9.

Many counts were recorded for this clonotype. The rearrangement joins TRBV2 to TRBJ2-2, with D unresolved. Trimming took 1 base from V and 5 from J, leaving 5 bases between them. CDR3 length: 13 amino acids. Germline CDR1 and CDR2: SNHLY and FYNNEI. Written as DNA, the CDR3 is TGTGCCAGCAGTGAAGTAGTGACCGGGGAGCTGTTTTTT. The encoded protein is CASSEVVTGELFF.

As concerns this clonotype: Given a much more abundant clone one base away, this may be a read error. The chain uses TRBV7-9 and TRBJ2-5; D may correspond to TRBD1 or TRBD2 (5 bases each). From germline, CDR1 is SEHNR and CDR2 FQNEAQ (reference sequence). The CDR3 sequence is 16 residues long. Trimming left V 7 bases short and J 5 bases short, with 23 bases between. CDR3 residues: CASNSPGPIVRETQYF. The CDR3, as DNA: TGTGCCAGCAACTCTCCGGGACCCATAGTAAGGGAGACCCAGTACTTC.

As DNA, the CDR3 is TGTGCCACCAGTGTCCGCGGGAGTGGGAGAGAGACCCAGTACTTC. It is translated as CATSVRGSGRETQYF. The chain has TRBV24-1 and TRBJ2-5; TRBD2 agrees at 7 bases. With 5 bases clipped from V and 4 bases from J, the junction kept 9 bases outside the gene matches. Germline V gene data show CDR1 as KGHDR and CDR2 as SFDVKD. The CDR3 runs to 15 residues.

Comments on this clonotype: A much larger clone differs by one base, so this may be a read error. This rearrangement joins TRBV2 to TRBJ1-2, with D maybe TRBD1 (5 bases). Germline CDR1 and CDR2: SNHLY and FYNNEI. The CDR3 consists of 13 residues. The CDR3 coding sequence is TGTGCCGGCAGCTGGGGAGGTCAGGGAGGCTACACCTTC. Protein sequence: CAGSWGGQGGYTF.

This clonotype was counted many times. This chain links TRBV5-1 with TRBJ1-4, with 7 bases matching TRBD1. The germline CDR1 and CDR2 sequences are SGHRS and YFSETQ. V dropped 5 bases and J dropped 7; count of bases not matched to a gene: 11. The CDR3 extends over 15 amino acids. In DNA form, the CDR3 reads TGCGCCAGCAGGAAAACAGGGGAATTGGGTGAAAAACTGTTTTTT. Protein: CASRKTGELGEKLFF.

As for this clonotype: This may be a read error, as it is one base from a much larger clone. This rearrangement joins TRBV19 to TRBJ1-6, with TRBD1 matching over 7 bases. Per the germline V gene, CDR1 is LNHDA and CDR2 is SQIVND (reference sequence). V was clipped by 6 bases and J by 8 bases; unmatched bases: 10. There are 15 residues in the CDR3. CDR3 loop: CASSRVGTDDSPLHF. CDR3 DNA: TGTGCCAGTAGCCGCGTAGGGACAGATGATTCACCCCTCCACTTT.

Note on this clonotype: A single base separates this from a much larger clone, so it may be a read error. The chain recombines TRBV4-1 with TRBJ1-1, with 9 bases matching TRBD1. CDR1 is MGHRA, CDR2 YSYEKL, per germline. This CDR3 has 18 residues. Trimming took 4 bases from V and 0 from J; bases not matched to a gene: 12. CDR3 in DNA: TGCGCCAGCAGCCCGTCCCCGAGACAGGGGGGTTTGAACACTGAAGCTTTCTTT. This encodes CASSPSPRQGGLNTEAFF.